A selection of T cell receptor beta chains follows, all from one sample in a study of blood T cell repertoires in COVID-19. Sequencing was performed with immunoSEQ multiplex PCR; in TCRdb, only in-frame clones are kept and a portion is missing. The sample consists of a few hundred thousand clones, under 90% of them appearing once. Sequencing was done on a sample of peripheral blood. Receptors were obtained from a woman aged 40 to 50 who had recovered from COVID-19. CDR3s include the opening cysteine and the closing phenylalanine or tryptophan. A D gene is named only where the DNA matches it firmly. Clone size is given for some rows only: seen once, a few or many times, or a class if the clone is expanded.

d_call: .; j_call: TRBJ1-2; v_call: TRBV30; clone_size: .; cdr3_nt: TGTGCGGTGGGGGGGCTAAACTATGGCTACACCTTC; cdr3_aa: CAVGGLNYGYTF
d_call: .; j_call: TRBJ2-2; v_call: TRBV5-1; clone_size: .; cdr3_nt: TGCGCCAGCAGTGCGGGCAGACCCACCGGGGAGCTGTTTTTT; cdr3_aa: CASSAGRPTGELFF
d_call: .; j_call: TRBJ2-7; v_call: TRBV4-2; clone_size: .; cdr3_nt: TGTGCCAGCAGCCAAGATGAAGACTCCTACTACGAGCAGTACTTC; cdr3_aa: CASSQDEDSYYEQYF
d_call: TRBD2; j_call: TRBJ2-1; v_call: TRBV24-1; clone_size: .; cdr3_nt: TGTGCCTCCGCGGGGGGCGGGGAGCAGTTCTTC; cdr3_aa: CASAGGGEQFF
d_call: TRBD2; j_call: TRBJ2-2; v_call: TRBV7-3; clone_size: once; cdr3_nt: TGTGCCAGCAGCCCCGCCACAGCGGGAGGGGGCGGGGAGCTGTTTTTT; cdr3_aa: CASSPATAGGGGELFF
d_call: .; j_call: TRBJ2-7; v_call: TRBV5-1; clone_size: .; cdr3_nt: TGCGCCAGCAGCTTATCGCAGTACTACGAGCAGTACTTC; cdr3_aa: CASSLSQYYEQYF
d_call: .; j_call: TRBJ1-1; v_call: TRBV7-3; clone_size: .; cdr3_nt: TGTGCCAGCAGCGGCAACGTGGCCACTGAAGCTTTCTTT; cdr3_aa: CASSGNVATEAFF
d_call: .; j_call: TRBJ2-5; v_call: TRBV12-5; clone_size: .; cdr3_nt: TGTGCTAGTGGTGCCGGGGTTCCGGAGACCCAGTACTTC; cdr3_aa: CASGAGVPETQYF
d_call: TRBD2; j_call: TRBJ2-2; v_call: TRBV7-2; clone_size: few; cdr3_nt: TGTGCCAGCAGCCATCTAGCGGTCGCGAACACCGGGGAGCTGTTTTTT; cdr3_aa: CASSHLAVANTGELFF
d_call: .; j_call: TRBJ2-7; v_call: TRBV9; clone_size: .; cdr3_nt: TGTGCCAGCAGCGTAATAAGCACCAACTTCATGGTCCCCTACGAGCAGTACTTC; cdr3_aa: CASSVISTNFMVPYEQYF
d_call: TRBD2; j_call: TRBJ2-3; v_call: TRBV6-4; clone_size: .; cdr3_nt: TGTGCCAGCAGCGAAGGGACTAGCGCGGATACGCAGTATTTT; cdr3_aa: CASSEGTSADTQYF
d_call: TRBD2; j_call: TRBJ2-7; v_call: TRBV4-1; clone_size: .; cdr3_nt: TGCGCCAGCAGCCAAGGGACTAGCCTGAGCTCCTACGAGCAGTACTTC; cdr3_aa: CASSQGTSLSSYEQYF
d_call: .; j_call: TRBJ2-7; v_call: TRBV7-8; clone_size: .; cdr3_nt: TGTGCCAGCAGCTCCCGGACAGCTTACGAGCAGTACTTC; cdr3_aa: CASSSRTAYEQYF
d_call: TRBD2; j_call: TRBJ2-3; v_call: TRBV24-1; clone_size: .; cdr3_nt: TGTGCCACCAGTGATTTGGGGCTAGCGGGAAGGGATACGCAGTATTTT; cdr3_aa: CATSDLGLAGRDTQYF
d_call: .; j_call: TRBJ1-6; v_call: TRBV6-5; clone_size: .; cdr3_nt: TGTGCCACCAGGGTGTCGGGGACTCAAAATTCACCCCTCCACTTT; cdr3_aa: CATRVSGTQNSPLHF
d_call: .; j_call: TRBJ1-6; v_call: TRBV2; clone_size: .; cdr3_nt: TGTGCCAGCAGCGGATCCTCGGGTAATTCACCCCTCCACTTT; cdr3_aa: CASSGSSGNSPLHF
d_call: .; j_call: TRBJ2-1; v_call: TRBV14; clone_size: .; cdr3_nt: TGTGCCAGCAGCCACCTAGGTAGCGGTGTCTACAATGAGCAGTTCTTC; cdr3_aa: CASSHLGSGVYNEQFF
d_call: .; j_call: TRBJ1-4; v_call: TRBV11-3; clone_size: .; cdr3_nt: TGTGCCAGCAGCGCCAGCGCCTCTAATGAAAAACTGTTTTTT; cdr3_aa: CASSASASNEKLFF
d_call: .; j_call: TRBJ1-2; v_call: TRBV7-2; clone_size: .; cdr3_nt: TGTGCCAGCAGCTACGTCGAGTCCTATGGCTACACCTTC; cdr3_aa: CASSYVESYGYTF
d_call: TRBD1; j_call: TRBJ2-7; v_call: TRBV5-1; clone_size: .; cdr3_nt: TGCGCCAGCAGCGCCCTGATAACAGGGGCCCTCCTCGAGCAGTACTTC; cdr3_aa: CASSALITGALLEQYF